Following are 25 T cell receptor beta chains from one sample sequenced in a study of T cell responses to AZD1222 COVID-19 vaccine. TCRdb's table, derived via immunoSEQ multiplex PCR, lists solely in-frame clones and lacks some. Of tens of thousands of clones in the sample, 80% to 90% were seen once. Source: peripheral blood, taken 28 days after the second AZD1222 dose. Receptors originate from an adult who received the AZD1222 COVID-19 vaccine.

This CDR3 is CASRYGTEQWEKLFF. The CDR3 region has the DNA TGTGCCAGTAGGTACGGGACAGAACAATGGGAAAAACTGTTTTTT. This sequence joins TRBV19 and TRBJ1-4, with TRBD1 matching 7 bases. V lost 6 bases and J lost 8; bases outside the gene matches: 12. The CDR3 has 15 amino acids. Per the germline V gene, CDR1 is LNHDA and CDR2 is SQIVND (reference sequence).

The chain uses TRBV28 and TRBJ2-3; 8 nucleotides align to TRBD2. The CDR3 consists of 15 residues. The V and J ends lost 6 bases and 1 base, in that order; junction bases with no gene match: 6. Per the germline V gene, CDR1 is MDHEN and CDR2 is SYDVKM. CDR3 protein: CASRSGSEGTDTQYF. The CDR3 DNA sequence: TGTGCCAGCAGAAGCGGGAGTGAGGGCACAGATACGCAGTATTTT.

V gene TRBV12-5 combines with J gene TRBJ2-7; D is possibly TRBD1 or TRBD2 (6 bases each). Trimming left V 2 bases short and J 3 bases short, with 23 bases between. The V gene's germline CDR1 is LGHNT and CDR2 FRNRAP. This CDR3 is 18 amino acids long. The CDR3 sequence is CASGLTLQGLRPLYEQYF. The CDR3 region has the DNA TGTGCTAGTGGTTTGACCCTACAGGGACTTCGCCCCCTCTACGAGCAGTACTTC.

J is TRBJ2-7 and V is TRBV27; the D call may be TRBD1 or TRBD2 (5 bases each). The CDR3 loop spans 14 amino acids. V lost 2 bases and J 6 bases, leaving 14 bases between the germline ends. The germline V gene encodes CDR1 MNHEY and CDR2 SMNVEV (reference sequence). The CDR3 is CASSLTGTNLEQYF. DNA for the CDR3: TGTGCCAGCAGTTTAACCGGGACGAACCTCGAGCAGTACTTC.

The chain recombines TRBV6-1 with TRBJ1-6, with D perhaps TRBD1 (6 bases). The germline V gene has CDR1 MNHNS and CDR2 SASEGT. Trimming shortened V by 1 base and J by 7 bases, and 8 bases separated the two germline ends. The CDR3 covers 14 residues. The CDR3 nucleotides are TGTGCCAGCAGTGAAGAGGGGGGCAATTCACCCCTCCACTTT. Translated, it gives CASSEEGGNSPLHF.

The chain employs TRBV27 and TRBJ2-7, with 8 positions matching TRBD2. J lost 5 bases, V lost 3 bases, and 6 bases had no gene match. The CDR3 runs 14 residues. In germline, CDR1 is MNHEY, CDR2 SMNVEV (reference sequence). The CDR3 nucleotides are TGTGCCAGCAGTTTCGGCGGGAGGTTCCACGAGCAGTACTTC. It translates to CASSFGGRFHEQYF.

This chain links TRBV4-1 with TRBJ2-7; perhaps TRBD1 as D (6 bases). This CDR3 has 14 residues. Trimming left V 5 bases short and J 1 base short, with 12 bases between. Germline lookup yields CDR1 MGHRA and CDR2 YSYEKL. CDR3: CASSENRESYEQYF. CDR3 DNA: TGCGCCAGCAGCGAAAACAGGGAATCCTACGAGCAGTACTTC.

This clone has a single count. V and J are TRBV7-3 and TRBJ2-5; 9 bases agree with TRBD1. This CDR3 is 15 amino acids long. The V and J ends lost 0 bases and 4 bases, in that order; junction bases with no gene match: 3. Germline lookup yields CDR1 SGHTA and CDR2 FQGTGA. The CDR3 reads CASSLTGTGRETQYF. CDR3 nucleotide sequence: TGTGCCAGCAGCTTAACTGGGACAGGGAGAGAGACCCAGTACTTC. Complete variable domain (other parts from reference TRBV7-3 and TRBJ2-5): GAGVSQTPSNKVTEKGKYVELRCDPISGHTALYWYRQSLGQGPEFLIYFQGTGAADDSGLPNDRFFAVRPEGSVSTLKIQRTERGDSAVYLCASSLTGTGRETQYFGPGTRLLVL.

The chain links TRBV7-3 to TRBJ2-2, with 9 bases fitting TRBD2. This CDR3 is 17 amino acids long. Trimming cost V 4 bases and J 1 base; bases outside gene matches: 7. CDR1 and CDR2 (germline): SGHTA, FQGTGA. The chain's CDR3 is CASSSQLAGVNTGELFF. The DNA for the CDR3 is TGTGCCAGCAGCTCGCAGTTAGCGGGAGTGAACACCGGGGAGCTGTTTTTT.

The chain combines TRBV9 with TRBJ2-2; TRBD2 aligns across 11 bases. The germline V gene encodes CDR1 SGDLS and CDR2 YYNGEE. V was clipped by 2 bases and J by 3 bases; unmatched bases: 3. CDR3 length equals 16 residues. As DNA, the CDR3 is TGTGCCAGCAGCGTTAGCGGGAGGGCAGACACCGGGGAGCTGTTTTTT. Amino acids: CASSVSGRADTGELFF.

J is TRBJ2-5 and V is TRBV11-3; 12 bases agree with TRBD2. Germline V CDR1 and CDR2: SGHNT, YENEEA. The CDR3 runs to 15 residues. Trimming removed 1 base from V and 5 bases from J; junction bases left unmatched: 2. CDR3 sequence (DNA): TGTGCCAGCAGCTTAGGCGGACTAGCGGGGGAGACCCAGTACTTC. This translates into CASSLGGLAGETQYF.

The V call is TRBV5-1, the J call TRBJ2-7; a weak D match, TRBD1 (6 bases). Trimming removed 0 bases at V and 6 bases at J, with 10 bases between. The CDR3 has 13 amino acids. CDR1 is SGHRS and CDR2 is YFSETQ in the germline V gene. The chain's CDR3 is CASSLGDIPEQYF. For the CDR3, the DNA is TGCGCCAGCAGCTTGGGGGACATTCCCGAGCAGTACTTC.

The V gene is TRBV7-2, the J gene TRBJ1-4, with unresolved D. The germline V gene encodes CDR1 SGHTA and CDR2 FQGNSA. The CDR3 runs 10 residues. V gave up 3 bases and J gave up 12 bases, with 5 bases separating them. Written as DNA, the CDR3 is TGTGCCAGCAGCTTGAAGCAACTGTTTTTT. Its protein product is CASSLKQLFF. The full variable domain, rest sourced from reference TRBV7-2 and TRBJ1-4, is GAGVSQSPSNKVTEKGKDVELRCDPISGHTALYWYRQSLGQGLEFLIYFQGNSAPDKSGLPSDRFSAERTGGSVSTLTIQRTQQEDSAVYLCASSLKQLFFGSGTQLSVL.

The V and J genes are TRBV11-1 and TRBJ2-7; the D call may be TRBD1 or TRBD2 (5 bases each). The CDR3 runs 15 residues. Germline CDR1 SGHAT, CDR2 FQDESV (reference sequence). V was cut by 7 bases and J by 1 base, with 17 bases left in between. The CDR3 here is CASTPRGRASYEQYF. The CDR3 DNA reads as TGTGCCAGCACCCCTAGGGGACGGGCTTCCTACGAGCAGTACTTC.

V usage is TRBV6-6 and J usage is TRBJ2-7; 9 bases are shared with TRBD1. CDR3 length: 16 amino acids. From germline, CDR1 is MNHNY and CDR2 SVGAGI (reference sequence). The V gene end was trimmed by 8 bases and the J gene end by 0 bases; junction bases not matched to a gene: 11. The CDR3 loop is CASQNLDRGLSYEQYF. For the CDR3, the DNA is TGTGCCAGCCAAAACCTGGACAGGGGCCTCTCCTACGAGCAGTACTTC.

V gene TRBV27 combines with J gene TRBJ2-7, with D tentatively TRBD2 (6 bases). The CDR3 loop spans 14 amino acids. The ends were cut back, 2 bases at V and 5 bases at J, with 13 bases in the middle. Germline lookup yields CDR1 MNHEY and CDR2 SMNVEV (reference sequence). The CDR3 DNA sequence: TGTGCCAGCAGTTTAGGCGGGATCGCTAACGAGCAGTACTTC. Translated, it gives CASSLGGIANEQYF.

This clone is judged medium-sized. The CDR3 protein is CASSEDAYTEAFF. The CDR3 nucleotides are TGTGCCAGCAGTGAGGACGCATACACTGAAGCTTTCTTT. V is TRBV6-1 and J is TRBJ1-1; D unresolved. V lost 3 bases, J lost 3 bases, and 8 bases lay in between. The CDR3 runs 13 residues. The V gene's germline CDR1 is MNHNS and CDR2 SASEGT.

The rearrangement links TRBV30 to TRBJ2-2, with a weak D call TRBD2 (5 bases). The CDR3 loop spans 16 amino acids. V was pared by 0 bases and J by 1 base, with 12 bases between. In germline, CDR1 is GTSNPN, CDR2 SVGIG (reference sequence). The CDR3 reads CAWSVLAAENTGELFF. CDR3 bases: TGTGCCTGGAGTGTCCTGGCAGCGGAGAACACCGGGGAGCTGTTTTTT.

The rearrangement uses TRBV14 and TRBJ2-7; D is possibly TRBD1 (6 bases). Germline CDR1 reads SGHDN; CDR2 reads FVKESK. The CDR3 contains 18 residues. V lost 2 bases, J lost 0 bases, and 20 bases lay in between. The CDR3, as DNA: TGTGCCAGCAGCCAACGGGTCCTGACGGGACAAAACTCCTACGAGCAGTACTTC. This sequence encodes CASSQRVLTGQNSYEQYF.

For the CDR3, the DNA is TGTGCCAGCAGCTTGGGTCCAGTACTACAGCCCCAGCATTTT. Translating it yields CASSLGPVLQPQHF. The J gene is TRBJ1-5, the V gene TRBV5-5; no clear D. Trimming shortened V by 0 bases and J by 7 bases, and 11 bases separated the two germline ends. Per the germline V gene, CDR1 is SGHKS and CDR2 is YYEKEE (reference sequence). The CDR3 totals 14 residues.

This rearrangement joins TRBV5-1 to TRBJ2-7, with TRBD1 identical over 8 bases. There are 17 residues in the CDR3. Germline V gene lookup returns CDR1 SGHRS and CDR2 YFSETQ. The ends lost 4 bases at V and 0 bases at J; junction bases unmatched: 12. The CDR3 protein is CASSQLGQGESSYEQYF. The CDR3 region has the DNA TGCGCCAGCAGCCAACTAGGACAGGGAGAGAGCTCCTACGAGCAGTACTTC.

The chain has TRBV6-5 and TRBJ1-2; 8 bases are shared with TRBD1. CDR1 MNHEY and CDR2 SVGAGI come from the germline V gene. The CDR3 runs 13 residues. The V and J ends lost 8 bases and 4 bases, in that order; junction bases with no gene match: 6. This chain's CDR3 is CASGGTGGYGYTF. The CDR3 nucleotides are TGTGCCAGCGGGGGCACAGGGGGCTATGGCTACACCTTC.

CDR3 sequence: CASSQMAGSYEQYF. The CDR3, as DNA: TGTGCCAGCAGCCAGATGGCAGGATCCTACGAGCAGTACTTC. The chain has TRBV7-2 and TRBJ2-7; D gene ambiguous. V was trimmed by 5 bases and J by 1 base, leaving 12 bases between them. Germline CDR1 is SGHTA and CDR2 is FQGNSA. This CDR3 has 14 amino acids.

The gene calls are TRBV5-1 and TRBJ2-7, with 7 bases that match TRBD1. The CDR3 totals 15 residues. Germline values: CDR1 SGHRS, CDR2 YFSETQ. Trimming removed 3 bases from V and 6 bases from J; junction bases left unmatched: 12. CDR3 loop: CASSWGQGGLLEQYF. In DNA, the CDR3 is TGCGCCAGCAGCTGGGGCCAAGGGGGCCTCCTCGAGCAGTACTTC.

The CDR3 loop reads CASTQSGTQVYEQYF. In DNA, the CDR3 is TGTGCCAGCACTCAATCAGGAACTCAAGTCTACGAGCAGTACTTC. This chain connects TRBV28 to TRBJ2-7, with D unclear. Germline assignment: CDR1 MDHEN and CDR2 SYDVKM. The CDR3 has 15 amino acids. Trimming took off 7 bases at V and 3 bases at J, with 19 bases between the two ends.